This TCR beta chain was retrieved from a study of CD8+CD57+ T cells in acquired aplastic anemia. According to the study, genomic DNA was the template for TCR beta VDJ and CDR3 profiling. TCRdb called the reads again in MiXCR, with one record for every CDR3 protein. Of about 170,000 distinct CDR3 sequences in the sample, just under 65% were seen once. On this clonotype: The junction and the germline gene differ at one end; a read error may be behind it.

Germline CDR1 is SGHTA and CDR2 is FQGNSA. The CDR3 extends over 15 amino acids. This receptor was identified in a human donor in good health. The chain couples TRBV7-2 to TRBJ2-3, with TRBD1 identical over 10 bases. Sequenced: sorted CD4+, CD8+, or CD8+CD57+ T cells (not recorded which) from PBMCs. CDR3 amino acids: CASRIDRGRGDTQYF. In nucleotides, the CDR3 is TGTGCTAGCAGGATCGACAGGGGGCGCGGTGATACGCAGTATTTT.